These 17 T cell receptor beta chains came from one sample sequenced in a study of Graves' ophthalmopathy and Graves' hyperthyroidism. For repertoire sequencing, the TCR beta CDR3 regions were amplified from RNA transcripts. After a first-round RT-PCR with HTBI primers, a second-round multiplex PCR was run. A single record per CDR3 protein comes from TCRdb applying MiXCR to the multiplex PCR reads. The sample records 400,000 to 450,000 distinct CDR3 sequences, over 20% being singletons. Input material: peripheral blood. The receptors were gathered from a woman aged 18-29 years with stable Graves' hyperthyroidism.

This clonotype came up many times. The rearrangement uses TRBV20-1 and TRBJ2-7, with D tentatively TRBD2 (5 bases). The CDR3 covers 14 residues. Per germline, CDR1 DFQATT and CDR2 SNEGSKA (reference sequence). Trimming shortened V by 0 bases and J by 3 bases, and 12 bases separated the two germline ends. The CDR3 reads CSARDLLEYYEQYF. The CDR3 DNA reads as TGCAGTGCTAGAGATCTACTAGAGTACTACGAGCAGTACTTC.

There are a few counts of this clonotype. The rearrangement joins TRBV19 to TRBJ1-1; D call uncertain. V was cut by 4 bases and J by 4 bases, with 19 bases left in between. The CDR3 is 16 residues long. Germline assignment: CDR1 LNHDA and CDR2 SQIVND (reference sequence). The CDR3 DNA follows: TGTGCCAGTAGTACCCCCAGGACGGGCGTGGGCACTGAAGCTTTCTTT. It specifies CASSTPRTGVGTEAFF.

There are many counts of this clonotype. This sequence joins TRBV6-1 and TRBJ2-5, with TRBD1 identical over 7 bases. The CDR3 is made up of 12 amino acids. Germline lookup yields CDR1 MNHNS and CDR2 SASEGT. The junction had 8 bases not matched to a gene; V was cut back by 11 bases and J by 5 bases. The CDR3: CASCLGGETQYF. In DNA, the CDR3 is TGTGCCTCCTGCCTAGGGGGCGAGACCCAGTACTTC.

In nucleotides, the CDR3 is TGTGCCAGCAACACAGGGGGCCGGACTGAAGCTTTCTTT. Translation gives CASNTGGRTEAFF. The chain uses TRBV12-3 or TRBV12-4 and TRBJ1-1, with TRBD1 matching 9 bases. With 7 bases clipped from V and 5 bases from J, the junction kept 5 bases outside the gene matches. The CDR3 has 13 residues.

Of note for this clonotype: A read error may produce the germline difference seen at one junction end. This sequence joins TRBV6-1 and TRBJ2-5, with 9 bases aligning to TRBD1. The CDR3 loop spans 16 amino acids. Germline values: CDR1 MNHNS, CDR2 SASEGT. This chain's CDR3 is CASRPIGTGNHETQYF. CDR3 nucleotides: TGTGCCAGCAGGCCAATCGGGACAGGGAACCACGAGACCCAGTACTTC.

Many counts were recorded for this clonotype. V usage is TRBV6-1 and J usage is TRBJ2-7; TRBD1 matches at 7 bases. Trimming removed 2 bases from V and 4 bases from J; junction bases left unmatched: 8. The CDR3 has 15 residues. Per germline, CDR1 MNHNS and CDR2 SASEGT. The CDR3 loop reads CASSEFPGQTYEQYF. The CDR3 coding sequence is TGTGCCAGCAGTGAATTTCCGGGACAGACTTACGAGCAGTACTTC.

J is TRBJ1-5 and V is TRBV6-1; 7 nucleotides match TRBD1. Trimming took 6 bases from V and 4 from J; bases not matched to a gene: 6. CDR1 is MNHNS and CDR2 is SASEGT in the germline V gene. The CDR3 is 14 residues long. DNA for the CDR3: TGTGCCAGCAGGACAGGGAACCCAAATCAGCCCCAGCATTTT. Protein product: CASRTGNPNQPQHF.

This clonotype was seen repeatedly, ten times or more. The gene calls are TRBV6-5 and TRBJ1-1; D not resolved. The CDR3 has 13 amino acids. Deletions cut 7 bases from V and 1 base from J, with 10 bases between. Germline CDR1 and CDR2: MNHEY and SVGAGI. The CDR3 sequence: CASTLLGNTEAFF. The CDR3 nucleotides are TGTGCCAGCACCCTCCTCGGGAACACTGAAGCTTTCTTT.

This clonotype was detected many times. The DNA for the CDR3 is TGTGCCACCACCTCGGACAGGATGGGGGAGCTGTTTTTT. It translates to CATTSDRMGELFF. The rearrangement joins TRBV27 to TRBJ2-2, with 7 bases aligning to TRBD1. Germline V gene lookup returns CDR1 MNHEY and CDR2 SMNVEV (reference sequence). The CDR3 contains 13 residues. V shed 10 bases and J 8 bases; nucleotides not matched to a gene: 10.

This clonotype was observed a single time. This may be a read error: a much more frequent sequence differs by one nucleotide. The rearrangement links TRBV27 to TRBJ2-5, with TRBD2 as a possible D gene (6 bases). In germline, CDR1 is MNHEY, CDR2 SMNVEV (reference sequence). The CDR3 runs 15 residues. CDR3 DNA: TGTGCCAGCAGTTTAGCGTCGGGGACTCAAGATACCCAGTACTTC. As protein: CASSLASGTQDTQYF.

This clonotype was seen at least ten times. V gene TRBV6-5 combines with J gene TRBJ2-5, with D uncertain. CDR1 and CDR2 (germline): MNHEY, SVGAGI. CDR3 length: 14 residues. The V end lost 2 bases, the J end lost 5 bases, and 12 bases lay between the germline ends. The CDR3 region is CASSYTDEAETQYF. The DNA of the CDR3 is TGTGCCAGCAGTTACACTGACGAGGCTGAGACCCAGTACTTC.

This clonotype was detected a few times. The genes are TRBV12-3 or TRBV12-4 and TRBJ2-5; 14 bases are a match to TRBD2. V shed 3 bases, J shed 5 bases, and the junction held 8 bases outside the gene matches. The CDR3 contains 17 residues. DNA for the CDR3: TGTGCCAGCAGTTTCCTGACTAGCGGGAGGGCGGGTGAGACCCAGTACTTC. Amino acids: CASSFLTSGRAGETQYF.

The chain employs TRBV11-2 and TRBJ2-7; D unresolved. The length of the CDR3 is 14 residues. Germline values: CDR1 SGHAT, CDR2 FQNNGV. Trimming pared 8 bases from V and 1 base from J, leaving 15 bases between. The CDR3 DNA sequence: TGTGCCAGCGGAGAAAACGCCTTATCCTACGAGCAGTACTTC. Its translation: CASGENALSYEQYF.

A few counts support this clonotype. V is TRBV30 and J is TRBJ2-7; 8 nucleotides line up with TRBD1. Trimming removed 4 bases from V and 2 bases from J; junction bases left unmatched: 13. Germline V gene sequence: CDR1 GTSNPN, CDR2 SVGIG (reference sequence). The CDR3 is 16 amino acids. In DNA, the CDR3 is TGTGCCTGGATTCTCCCCCCCGGGACAGGACCCTACGAGCAGTACTTC. It specifies CAWILPPGTGPYEQYF.

At least ten counts were recorded for this clonotype. The chain carries TRBV9 and TRBJ1-2; D not certain. The CDR3 length is 14 residues. Trimming removed 4 bases from V and 0 bases from J, with 10 bases in between. From germline, CDR1 is SGDLS and CDR2 YYNGEE. The chain's CDR3 is CASSPSETNYGYTF. CDR3 sequence (DNA): TGTGCCAGCAGCCCCTCCGAAACTAACTATGGCTACACCTTC. Together with reference TRBV9 and TRBJ1-2, the CDR3 gives the full variable domain: DSGVTQTPKHLITATGQRVTLRCSPRSGDLSVYWYQQSLDQGLQFLIQYYNGEERAKGNILERFSAQQFPDLHSELNLSSLELGDSALYFCASSPSETNYGYTFGSGTRLTVV.

This clonotype was observed once. CDR3 sequence reads: CASSYRPTRQETQYF. CDR3 bases: TGTGCCAGCAGTTACCGCCCCACTCGGCAGGAGACCCAGTACTTC. J is TRBJ2-5 and V is TRBV6-2 or TRBV6-3; D remains unclear. Looked up from germline, CDR1 is MNHEY and CDR2 is SVGEGT. This CDR3 region has 15 residues. V shed 2 bases and J shed 5 bases, with 15 bases lying between them.

This chain connects TRBV6-5 to TRBJ1-6; D unclear. CDR1 is MNHEY and CDR2 is SVGAGI in the germline V gene. Trimming took 4 bases from V and 3 from J, leaving 13 bases between them. The CDR3 has 16 residues. CDR3 loop: CASSSSGRNYNSPLHF. CDR3 in DNA: TGTGCCAGCAGTTCCTCCGGCAGGAACTATAATTCACCCCTCCACTTT.